The clone carrying this TCR beta chain was counted once. At one end, the junction sequence differs from germline, possibly due to a read error. TCR beta cDNA came from about 500 ng total RNA, primed with a constant-region primer. Three nested multiplex PCR rounds, a slightly modified ARM-PCR, produced the libraries for TCR beta. TRBV1-TRBV30 forward and Cbeta reverse primers drove the first two approximately 10-cycle rounds. TCRdb fed the multiplex PCR reads into MiXCR, producing one record per CDR3 protein. Among fewer than 25,000 distinct CDR3 sequences listed, under 75% were seen once. Each 20-30 mg portion of unsorted bulk tissue served as the source for co-extraction of RNA and DNA. The data are from a study of tumor-infiltrating lymphocytes in primary liver carcinoma. This CDR3 comprises 16 residues. The germline V gene encodes CDR1 MNHNY and CDR2 SVGAGI (reference sequence).

V gene TRBV6-6 combines with J gene TRBJ2-7; possible D gene TRBD2, 6 bases. Input material: liver tumor tissue from sampling region 1. Subset reported: tumor region T1, superior pole. The receptor's source is a man between 40 and 49 years old with primary liver carcinoma and hepatitis B virus infection. In DNA, the CDR3 is TGTGTCAGCAGTTACCTACGAAGGAGGGTTACCTACGAGCAGTACTTC. Translated: CVSSYLRRRVTYEQYF.